Listed here are 9 T cell receptor beta chains from one sample, sequenced in a study of cytomegalovirus exposure and HLA in healthy donors. PCR amplification relied on 60 Vbeta primers (plus 13 Jbeta primers). The repertoire was sequenced with immunoSEQ multiplex PCR; TCRdb's copy has only in-frame clones and lacks some. The sample has under 120,000 clones; 60% to 80% are singletons. Sequencing was carried out using PBMCs. Source of these receptors: a man aged 50-60 years in good health and CMV-seropositive.

The genes are TRBV11-2 and TRBJ2-5; weak D call: TRBD2 (5 bases). The CDR3 runs to 14 residues. Germline V gene sequence: CDR1 SGHAT, CDR2 FQNNGV. Trimming took off 5 bases at V and 5 bases at J, with 15 bases between the two ends. The CDR3, as DNA: TGTGCCAGCAGCGAGAGAACGGGGATGGAGACCCAGTACTTC. As protein: CASSERTGMETQYF.

This chain joins TRBV6-6 and TRBJ2-3; TRBD2 might be the D (5 bases). Trimming cost V 7 bases and J 7 bases, with 15 bases left between them. The germline CDR1 and CDR2 sequences are MNHNY and SVGAGI (reference sequence). The CDR3 sequence is 13 residues long. CDR3 coding DNA: TGTGCCAGCACCCAGGAGAGGGCCCATACGCAGTATTTT. It codes for CASTQERAHTQYF.

V gene TRBV5-6 combines with J gene TRBJ1-5; D not certain. The CDR3 totals 17 residues. V was shortened by 1 base and J by 2 bases, with 16 bases between the two germline ends. From germline, CDR1 is SGHDT and CDR2 YYEEEE. The DNA for the CDR3 is TGTGCCAGCAGCTTGTTCAGGAACCTGGGCGGCAATCAGCCCCAGCATTTT. As protein: CASSLFRNLGGNQPQHF.

This chain joins TRBV4-1 and TRBJ2-1; 7 nucleotides match TRBD1. Trimming cost V 4 bases and J 1 base; bases outside gene matches: 13. Germline loops: CDR1 MGHRA, CDR2 YSYEKL. The CDR3 contains 18 residues. The CDR3 sequence: CASSPQPAHRGSYNEQFF. The CDR3 region has the DNA TGCGCCAGCAGCCCACAACCCGCTCACAGGGGATCCTACAATGAGCAGTTCTTC.

This clone was seen more than once but under ten times. The rearrangement uses TRBV7-8 and TRBJ2-7, with D possibly TRBD1 on 6 matching bases. V was shortened by 2 bases and J by 3 bases, with 11 bases between the two germline ends. This CDR3 contains 14 residues. The germline V gene has CDR1 SGHVS and CDR2 FQNEAQ. The CDR3 DNA follows: TGTGCCAGCAGCTTAATTGCAGGGGACTACGAGCAGTACTTC. Translated: CASSLIAGDYEQYF.

V usage is TRBV19 and J usage is TRBJ2-1, with 11 nucleotides matching TRBD2. Germline V gene sequence: CDR1 LNHDA, CDR2 SQIVND (reference sequence). J was trimmed by 8 bases and V by 1 base; bases with no gene match: 16. The CDR3 has 19 residues. The CDR3 reads CASSIVFLRVSGRVYEQFF. CDR3 DNA: TGTGCCAGTAGTATAGTTTTTTTGCGGGTTAGCGGGAGGGTCTATGAGCAGTTCTTC.

This clone was detected once. J is TRBJ2-5 and V is TRBV27; perhaps TRBD2 as D (5 bases). This CDR3 is built from 11 residues. Trimming took 4 bases from V and 11 from J, leaving 11 bases between them. Germline CDR1 MNHEY, CDR2 SMNVEV (reference sequence). CDR3: CASSYYGEQYF. The CDR3 DNA sequence: TGTGCCAGCAGTTATTACGGGGAGCAGTACTTC.

The chain employs TRBV5-1 and TRBJ2-3, with TRBD2 matching 10 bases. Trimming cost V 3 bases and J 4 bases; bases outside gene matches: 5. Germline V lookup: CDR1 SGHRS, CDR2 YFSETQ. The length of the CDR3 is 15 residues. CDR3 DNA: TGCGCCAGCAGCTCTCTAGCGGGGGACGCAGATACGCAGTATTTT. It encodes CASSSLAGDADTQYF.

This clone was counted a few times. The chain is built from TRBV11-3 and TRBJ2-5; tentative D call: TRBD2 (6 bases). Germline CDR1 is SGHNT and CDR2 is YENEEA. The CDR3 sequence is 15 residues long. V shed 6 bases and J shed 5 bases, with 19 bases lying between them. CDR3 bases: TGTGCCAGCAGTCTAATTTCTGGGACTCGGGAGACCCAGTACTTC. Encoded protein: CASSLISGTRETQYF.